These 8 T cell receptor beta chains came from one sample sequenced in a study of cytomegalovirus exposure and HLA in healthy donors. Primers included in the PCR were 60 Vbeta and 13 Jbeta primers. The assay was immunoSEQ multiplex PCR, and TCRdb's table has in-frame clones only and misses some. The table has 150,000 or so clones, 80% seen once. The sequencing input was PBMCs. All receptors derive from a man aged 25 to 40 in good health and CMV-seronegative.

The chain has TRBV5-4 and TRBJ1-3; D may be TRBD1 (6 bases). There are 15 residues in the CDR3. Deletions cut 4 bases from V and 0 bases from J, with 11 bases between. The germline V gene has CDR1 SGHNT and CDR2 YYREEE (reference sequence). The CDR3 DNA reads as TGTGCCAGCAGCCCTGGACAGAGCTCTGGAAACACCATATATTTT. Its protein product is CASSPGQSSGNTIYF.

The chain combines TRBV2 with TRBJ2-1, with TRBD2 identical over 10 bases. The germline V gene encodes CDR1 SNHLY and CDR2 FYNNEI. The CDR3 runs 16 residues. The ends lost 3 bases at V and 6 bases at J; junction bases unmatched: 8. This chain's CDR3 is CASSERGRTSGNEQFF. CDR3 nucleotides: TGTGCCAGCAGTGAGAGGGGTAGGACTAGCGGCAATGAGCAGTTCTTC.

V usage is TRBV7-6 and J usage is TRBJ2-2; possible D gene TRBD1, 6 bases. The V end lost 5 bases, the J end lost 4 bases, and 17 bases lay between the germline ends. CDR1 is SGHVS and CDR2 is FNYEAQ in the germline V gene. The CDR3 is made up of 16 amino acids. The CDR3 reads CASSAPVQGSTGELFF. The CDR3 DNA reads TGTGCCAGCAGCGCGCCAGTTCAGGGGAGCACCGGGGAGCTGTTTTTT. The full variable domain, with the rest looked up from reference TRBV7-6 and TRBJ2-2, is GAGVSQSPRYKVTKRGQDVALRCDPISGHVSLYWYRQALGQGPEFLTYFNYEAQQDKSGLPNDRFSAERPEGSISTLTIQRTEQRDSAMYRCASSAPVQGSTGELFFGEGSRLTVL.

This chain connects TRBV5-4 to TRBJ1-2, with 9 bases identical to TRBD1. CDR3 length: 13 amino acids. Germline loops: CDR1 SGHNT, CDR2 YYREEE (reference sequence). After removal of 3 bases from V and 11 bases from J, the junction contained 8 bases not matched to a gene. CDR3 region: CASSSRDRVQYTF. The CDR3 region has the DNA TGTGCCAGCAGCTCCCGGGACAGGGTTCAGTACACCTTC.

This chain joins TRBV5-1 and TRBJ1-6; the match to TRBD1 covers 8 bases. The CDR3 sequence is 15 residues long. CDR1 is SGHRS and CDR2 is YFSETQ in the germline V gene. J was trimmed by 6 bases and V by 0 bases; bases with no gene match: 2. CDR3 loop: CASSLDTGGNSPLHF. CDR3 DNA sequence: TGCGCCAGCAGCTTGGACACAGGGGGTAATTCACCCCTCCACTTT.

V is TRBV7-2 and J is TRBJ2-7; weak D call: TRBD1 (6 bases). The V end was cut by 3 bases, the J end by 2 bases, with 14 bases between. This CDR3 region has 15 residues. In germline, CDR1 is SGHTA, CDR2 FQGNSA. The CDR3 DNA reads TGTGCCAGCAGCTTTGATCAGGGGAATACCTACGAGCAGTACTTC. Its translation is CASSFDQGNTYEQYF.

This clone was counted once. The genes are TRBV11-2 and TRBJ1-5; the D gene is possibly TRBD1 (6 bases). Germline V gives CDR1 SGHAT, CDR2 FQNNGV. V gave up 5 bases and J gave up 3 bases, with 20 bases separating them. The CDR3 is 17 residues long. The DNA of the CDR3 is TGTGCCAGCAGCCCCTTGGGGGGAGGGGGTTACAATCAGCCCCAGCATTTT. Translating it yields CASSPLGGGGYNQPQHF.

Only a few counts were recorded for this clone. The chain is built from TRBV6-4 and TRBJ1-5; 9 bases fit TRBD1. CDR1 and CDR2 (germline): MRHNA, SNTAGT. Trimming took 6 bases from V and 7 from J; bases not matched to a gene: 4. This CDR3 region has 13 residues. CDR3 bases: TGTGCCAGCAGGGGACAGGGTGGCCAGCCCCAGCATTTT. Protein: CASRGQGGQPQHF.